This T cell receptor (beta chain) was profiled in a study of T cell clusters in autoimmune cytopenias. Each sample's input was 250 ng genomic DNA, some 40,000 genome equivalents. This CDR3 has 14 amino acids. CDR1 and CDR2 from the germline V gene are DFQATT and SNEGSKA (reference sequence). TRB rearrangements were amplified by touch-down multiplex PCR with mixed TRB-A/B primers. One entry per CDR3 protein, without DNA, is what TCRdb gives after re-calling the multiplex PCR reads. Its clone listing holds thousands of distinct CDR3 sequences. These data were also reused for a study on T cell repertoires in aging, cancer and after chemotherapy.

The specimen was peripheral blood. V gene TRBV20-1 combines with J gene TRBJ1-1; TCRdb outputs TRBD1, but without DNA this stays unchecked. This TCR came from a human donor with an autoimmune cytopenia or autoimmune hepatitis (not recorded which). The CDR3 is CSARGGRENTEAFF.